This T cell receptor beta chain originates from a study of blood T cell repertoires in COVID-19. Study-wide background: Donors in the United States, Italy and Spain gave samples during acute or convalescent COVID-19.

This CDR3 region has 13 residues. Deletions cut 1 base from V and 3 bases from J, with 7 bases between. Looked up from germline, CDR1 is SEHNR and CDR2 is FQNEAQ (reference sequence). Original processing notes: Amplification of reference gene primers was used by the study to estimate nucleated cell counts. The protocol was immunoSEQ multiplex PCR, while the TCRdb copy is restricted to in-frame clones and leaves out a portion. V and J calls and clone size are given by that table; D and trimming were obtained from the DNA. Of about 140,000 clones in the sample, roughly 81% were seen once. The V gene is TRBV7-9, the J gene TRBJ2-7, with unresolved D. Sequenced: peripheral blood. The source is a woman aged 45-59 years with active or convalescent COVID-19. The CDR3 sequence is CASSLGLLYEQYF. The CDR3 DNA is TGTGCCAGCAGCTTAGGGCTCCTCTACGAGCAGTACTTC.